The entry that follows covers one TCR beta chain sequence. Sequencing used immunoSEQ multiplex PCR; TCRdb keeps in-frame clones, though not all of them. The repertoire holds 1,100,000 or so clones, with more than 75% as singletons. There are 14 residues in the CDR3. Per germline, CDR1 MDHEN and CDR2 SYDVKM. Between the trimmed V and J ends, which lost 2 bases and 8 bases, there was a span of 15 bases. This entry comes from a study of shared clonotypes between healthy human individuals. Study information: Each donor's CD4 naive and CD4 memory cells filled three plates apiece, CD8 naive two, and CD8 memory one.

J is TRBJ1-2 and V is TRBV28, with unresolved D. The sequenced material came from memory CD4+ T cells from PBMCs. The subset was: CD45RA-negative fraction. This TCR was recovered from a man aged 18 to 29 in good health. Some clones in this sample may be carry-over from other donors' samples. CDR3 residues: CASSLGSGSRGYTF. CDR3 in DNA: TGTGCCAGCAGTTTAGGGTCGGGGTCGAGGGGCTACACCTTC.